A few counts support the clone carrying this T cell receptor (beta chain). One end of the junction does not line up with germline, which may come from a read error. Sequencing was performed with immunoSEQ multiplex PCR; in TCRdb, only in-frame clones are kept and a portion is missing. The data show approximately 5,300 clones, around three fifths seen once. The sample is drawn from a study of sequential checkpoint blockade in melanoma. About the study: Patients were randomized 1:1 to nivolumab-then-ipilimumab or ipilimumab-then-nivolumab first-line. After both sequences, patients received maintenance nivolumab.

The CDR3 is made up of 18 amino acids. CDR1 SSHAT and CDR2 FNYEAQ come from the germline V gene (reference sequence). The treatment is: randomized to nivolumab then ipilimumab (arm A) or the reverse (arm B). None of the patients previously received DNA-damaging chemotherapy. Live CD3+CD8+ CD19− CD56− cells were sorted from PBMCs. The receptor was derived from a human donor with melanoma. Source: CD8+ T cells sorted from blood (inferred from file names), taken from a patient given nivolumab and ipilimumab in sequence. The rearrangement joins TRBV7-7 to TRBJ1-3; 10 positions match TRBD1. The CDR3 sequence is CASSPGTGAVRGGNTIYF. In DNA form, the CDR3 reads TGTGCTAGCAGCCCCGGGACAGGGGCTGTTAGAGGTGGAAACACCATATATTTT.